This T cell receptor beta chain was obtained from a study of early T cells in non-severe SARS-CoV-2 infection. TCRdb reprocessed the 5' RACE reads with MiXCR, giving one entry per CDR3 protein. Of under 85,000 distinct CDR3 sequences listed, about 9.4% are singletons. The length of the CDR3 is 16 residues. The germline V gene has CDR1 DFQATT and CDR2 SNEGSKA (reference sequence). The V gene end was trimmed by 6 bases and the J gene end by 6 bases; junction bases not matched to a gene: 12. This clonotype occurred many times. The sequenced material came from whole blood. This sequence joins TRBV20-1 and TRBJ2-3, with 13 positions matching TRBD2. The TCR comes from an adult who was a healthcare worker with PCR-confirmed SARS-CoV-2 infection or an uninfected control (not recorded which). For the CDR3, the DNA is TGCAGTGCCCCTGGAGGAGGGACTAGCGGGACTGATACGCAGTATTTT. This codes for CSAPGGGTSGTDTQYF.